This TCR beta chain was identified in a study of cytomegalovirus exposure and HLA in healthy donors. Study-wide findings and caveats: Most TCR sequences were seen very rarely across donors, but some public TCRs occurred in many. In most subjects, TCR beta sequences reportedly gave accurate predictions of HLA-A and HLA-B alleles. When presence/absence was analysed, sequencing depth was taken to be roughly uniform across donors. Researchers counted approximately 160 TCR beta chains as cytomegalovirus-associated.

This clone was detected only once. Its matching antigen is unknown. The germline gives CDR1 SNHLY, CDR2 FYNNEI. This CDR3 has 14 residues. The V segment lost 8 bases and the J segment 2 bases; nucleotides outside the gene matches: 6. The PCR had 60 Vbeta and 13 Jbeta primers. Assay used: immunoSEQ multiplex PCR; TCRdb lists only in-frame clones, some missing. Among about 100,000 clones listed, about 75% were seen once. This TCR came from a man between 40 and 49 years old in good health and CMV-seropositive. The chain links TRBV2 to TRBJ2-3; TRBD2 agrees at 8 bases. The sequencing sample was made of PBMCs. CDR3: CASARGGNTDTQYF. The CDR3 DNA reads TGTGCCAGCGCCCGGGGGGGGAACACAGATACGCAGTATTTT.